Below, 18 T cell receptor beta chains from the same sample are listed, as sequenced in a study of T-cell reconstitution after alpha-beta-depleted transplantation in children. Library preparation (for TCRbeta) was performed with unique molecular identifiers. TCRdb reanalysed the PCR reads using MiXCR and keeps one entry per CDR3 protein. The sample lists some 240,000 distinct CDR3 sequences; 12% were seen once. The source material was PBMCs from the stem cell graft donor, sampled from the stem cell graft. All receptors come from a human donor who donated a stem cell graft to a child with acute lymphoblastic leukemia.

The chain employs TRBV20-1 and TRBJ2-7, with TRBD2 identical over 9 bases. Germline V CDR1 and CDR2: DFQATT, SNEGSKA (reference sequence). The CDR3 runs 12 residues. CDR3 loop: CSSRGGGYEQYF. CDR3 coding DNA: TGCAGCTCGCGGGGGGGCGGGTACGAGCAGTACTTC.

This clonotype came up many times. This chain joins TRBV12-3 or TRBV12-4 and TRBJ2-2; 7 bases map to TRBD2. The J segment lost 1 base and the V segment lost 5 bases, leaving 4 bases of the junction unmatched. This CDR3 is 15 amino acids long. CDR3: CASSRLAENTGELFF. The DNA of the CDR3 is TGTGCCAGCAGTCGCCTAGCGGAGAACACCGGGGAGCTGTTTTTT.

At least ten counts were recorded for this clonotype. DNA of the CDR3: TGCAGTGCTCCCAAGTGGGGGGGCAAGGATACGCAGTATTTT. Translating gives CSAPKWGGKDTQYF. The J gene is TRBJ2-3, the V gene TRBV20-1, with a possible D match to TRBD2 (7 bases). V dropped 5 bases and J dropped 6 bases, with 18 bases sitting between them. CDR1 and CDR2 (germline): DFQATT, SNEGSKA (reference sequence). The CDR3 sequence is 14 residues long.

This clonotype turned up a few times. The chain joins TRBV6-2 or TRBV6-3 to TRBJ2-1; 7 bases match TRBD1. In germline, CDR1 is MNHEY, CDR2 SVGEGT. The junction had 0 bases not matched to a gene; V was cut back by 4 bases and J by 0 bases. CDR3 length: 14 residues. DNA for the CDR3: TGTGCCAGCAGTTGGGACAGCTCCTACAATGAGCAGTTCTTC. It yields the protein CASSWDSSYNEQFF.

Ten or more counts support this clonotype. The CDR3 is CASSLLQTGDYGYTF. CDR3 nucleotide sequence: TGTGCCAGCAGCTTACTCCAGACAGGGGACTATGGCTACACCTTC. The rearrangement uses TRBV7-9 and TRBJ1-2, with TRBD1 matching over 8 bases. Germline CDR1 and CDR2: SEHNR and FQNEAQ (reference sequence). This CDR3 is built from 15 residues. J gave up 3 bases and V 2 bases, and 5 bases lay outside the gene matches. Variable domain in full (rest from reference TRBV7-9 and TRBJ1-2): DTGVSQNPRHKITKRGQNVTFRCDPISEHNRLYWYRQTLGQGPEFLTYFQNEAQLEKSRLLSDRFSAERPKGSFSTLEIQRTEQGDSAMYLCASSLLQTGDYGYTFGSGTRLTVV.

In its sample, this clonotype was seen a few times. This chain links TRBV6-1 with TRBJ2-7, with 7 positions matching TRBD1. Germline V gene data show CDR1 as MNHNS and CDR2 as SASEGT. The V and J ends lost 7 bases and 2 bases, in that order; junction bases with no gene match: 8. This CDR3 has 14 amino acids. In nucleotides, the CDR3 is TGTGCCAGCACCCAGGGGGTTGGAACCTACGAGCAGTACTTC. As protein: CASTQGVGTYEQYF.

The sample holds many counts of this clonotype. CDR3 DNA: TGCGCCAGCAGCGTGCAGGGTATAAGCTCCTACGAGCAGTACTTC. As protein: CASSVQGISSYEQYF. The chain has TRBV5-1 and TRBJ2-7; D may be TRBD1 (5 bases). The CDR3 loop spans 15 amino acids. The germline gives CDR1 SGHRS, CDR2 YFSETQ. The V end was cut by 4 bases, the J end by 0 bases, with 14 bases between.

This clonotype was counted at least ten times. The rearrangement uses TRBV27 and TRBJ1-6; TRBD1 matches 7 bases. The germline gives CDR1 MNHEY, CDR2 SMNVEV (reference sequence). With V trimmed by 6 bases and J by 7 bases, 9 bases remained unmatched. The CDR3 is 15 amino acids. CDR3 nucleotide sequence: TGTGCCAGCAGCCGTAACAGGGGAAACAATTCACCCCTCCACTTT. Encoded protein: CASSRNRGNNSPLHF.

This clonotype was counted at least ten times. This sequence joins TRBV20-1 and TRBJ2-7; D may match TRBD1 or TRBD2 (5 bases each). The CDR3 covers 15 residues. The germline CDR1 and CDR2 sequences are DFQATT and SNEGSKA (reference sequence). V was pared by 0 bases and J by 1 base, with 13 bases between. The CDR3 DNA sequence: TGCAGTGCTAGAGATATACGGGGCATTTCCTACGAGCAGTACTTC. As protein: CSARDIRGISYEQYF.

In its sample, this clonotype was seen many times. The chain's CDR3 is CAISPSGRNTGELFF. DNA for the CDR3: TGTGCCATCAGTCCTAGCGGGAGGAACACCGGGGAGCTGTTTTTT. The chain is built from TRBV10-3 and TRBJ2-2, with TRBD2 identical over 10 bases. J lost 1 base, V lost 5 bases, and 1 base had no gene match. CDR1 and CDR2 (germline): ENHRY, SYGVKD. The length of the CDR3 is 15 residues.

This clonotype was recorded at least ten times. V and J are TRBV12-3 or TRBV12-4 and TRBJ1-3, with TRBD1 matching 9 bases. The CDR3 contains 17 residues. V lost 4 bases to trimming and J lost 4 bases; unmatched junction nucleotides: 11. For the CDR3, the DNA is TGTGCCAGCAGTTCAAACAGGGGGCGCATAGGGGGAAACACCATATATTTT. This encodes CASSSNRGRIGGNTIYF.

This clonotype has a count of ten or more. The chain has TRBV12-3 or TRBV12-4 and TRBJ2-3, with no clear D. CDR3 length equals 14 residues. The V end was cut by 4 bases, the J end by 1 base, with 9 bases between. CDR3 protein: CASSSRPRTDTQYF. The CDR3 coding sequence is TGTGCCAGCAGTTCTAGACCCCGCACAGATACGCAGTATTTT.

This clonotype was counted at least ten times. V and J are TRBV5-6 and TRBJ2-5; 7 nucleotides line up with TRBD2. V trimming: 1 base; J trimming: 5 bases; junction bases outside the gene matches: 8. Germline-derived CDR1 and CDR2 are SGHDT and YYEEEE. The CDR3 is 15 residues long. The CDR3 loop is CASSLRIGGGETQYF. The CDR3 bases are TGTGCCAGCAGCTTGCGGATTGGGGGAGGGGAGACCCAGTACTTC.

There are many counts of this clonotype. The V and J genes are TRBV29-1 and TRBJ1-2; D is unresolved. Looked up from germline, CDR1 is SQVTM and CDR2 is ANQGSEA. V shed 5 bases and J shed 8 bases, with 9 bases lying between them. The CDR3 consists of 10 residues. The CDR3 region is CSVFQRGYTF. CDR3 nucleotide sequence: TGCAGCGTTTTTCAGCGGGGCTACACCTTC.

This clonotype was seen at least ten times. V gene TRBV20-1 combines with J gene TRBJ1-1; no definite D call. CDR1 DFQATT and CDR2 SNEGSKA come from the germline V gene (reference sequence). Trimming removed 3 bases from V and 0 bases from J, with 8 bases in between. The CDR3 loop spans 13 amino acids. CDR3 nucleotide sequence: TGCAGTGCTAGCCCGTTTATGAACACTGAAGCTTTCTTT. Residues: CSASPFMNTEAFF.

This clonotype was recorded many times. V usage is TRBV6-1 and J usage is TRBJ2-6; D gene unclear. Germline lookup yields CDR1 MNHNS and CDR2 SASEGT. There are 15 residues in the CDR3. Trimming pared 1 base from V and 0 bases from J, leaving 4 bases between. The CDR3 DNA reads TGTGCCAGCAGTGAAGGGATCTCTGGGGCCAACGTCCTGACTTTC. Translated: CASSEGISGANVLTF.

CDR3 amino acids: CASSLGRLEVEQYF. The DNA of the CDR3 is TGTGCCAGCAGCTTAGGGCGGCTCGAGGTCGAGCAGTACTTC. The chain joins TRBV7-2 to TRBJ2-7; D is undetermined. The CDR3 is 14 residues long. Trimming pared 1 base from V and 6 bases from J, leaving 13 bases between. Germline V lookup: CDR1 SGHTA, CDR2 FQGNSA.

In this sample, this clonotype turned up many times. V and J are TRBV2 and TRBJ2-5; D is perhaps TRBD1 or TRBD2 (5 bases each). CDR1 and CDR2 from the germline V gene are SNHLY and FYNNEI. V gave up 6 bases and J gave up 5 bases, with 19 bases separating them. The length of the CDR3 is 15 residues. The CDR3, as DNA: TGTGCCAGCAGACCGGGACCTATTTTCCAGGAGACCCAGTACTTC. This sequence encodes CASRPGPIFQETQYF.